Shown below are 27 T cell receptor beta chains from a single sample sequenced in a study of T cells after yellow fever vaccination. TCRdb reprocessed the 5' RACE reads with MiXCR, giving one entry per CDR3 protein. The sample includes about 69,000 distinct CDR3 sequences, 5% to 6.5% of them seen just once. The material was CD4+ T cells sorted from PBMCs, obtained roughly 15 days after the first yellow fever vaccination. The receptor source for this set is a man aged 18 to 35 who received the YFV17D yellow fever vaccine.

This clonotype has a count of ten or more. The chain is built from TRBV5-4 and TRBJ2-1; 8 nucleotides agree with TRBD1. The trim removed 5 bases at V and 5 bases at J, leaving 6 bases unmatched. Germline values: CDR1 SGHNT, CDR2 YYREEE (reference sequence). This CDR3 contains 14 residues. Here the CDR3 DNA reads TGTGCCAGCAGTACCGGGACAGGTAACAATGAGCAGTTCTTC. Protein: CASSTGTGNNEQFF.

In its sample, this clonotype was seen many times. The genes are TRBV5-6 and TRBJ2-1; TRBD2 might be the D (5 bases). The CDR3 spans 14 residues. V was pared by 4 bases and J by 9 bases, with 17 bases between. Germline-derived CDR1 and CDR2 are SGHDT and YYEEEE. The CDR3 sequence: CASSTRGRATEQFF. Written as DNA, the CDR3 is TGTGCCAGCAGCACCCGGGGAAGGGCGACTGAGCAGTTCTTC.

This clonotype was observed a handful of times. This rearrangement joins TRBV6-2 or TRBV6-3 to TRBJ2-5; 7 bases match TRBD1. J gave up 3 bases and V 7 bases, and 8 bases lay outside the gene matches. The CDR3 loop spans 14 amino acids. Germline CDR1 MNHEY, CDR2 SVGEGT. The CDR3 loop is CASTETGRKETQYF. The CDR3, as DNA: TGTGCCAGCACCGAGACAGGGCGAAAAGAGACCCAGTACTTC.

As for this clonotype: With a much larger clone just one base away, this may be a read error. The chain combines TRBV12-3 or TRBV12-4 with TRBJ2-5, with D unresolved. Trimming stripped 3 bases from V and 5 bases from J, with 13 bases between. The CDR3 is 14 residues long. In nucleotides, the CDR3 is TGTGCCAGCAGTTTCACCGGCCTCCCGGAGACCCAGTACTTC. Translated, it gives CASSFTGLPETQYF.

The sample holds many counts of this clonotype. This chain links TRBV5-1 with TRBJ2-1; 9 bases fit TRBD2. The J segment lost 1 base and the V segment lost 4 bases, leaving 3 bases of the junction unmatched. The germline V gene has CDR1 SGHRS and CDR2 YFSETQ. CDR3 length: 15 residues. DNA for the CDR3: TGCGCCAGCAGCCGTCTAGCGGGGTCCTACAATGAGCAGTTCTTC. It codes for CASSRLAGSYNEQFF.

This clonotype was found a few times. This chain links TRBV5-1 with TRBJ1-4; the D is unclear. This CDR3 comprises 14 residues. CDR1 and CDR2 (germline): SGHRS, YFSETQ. V lost 0 bases to trimming and J lost 7 bases, with 10 bases between them. DNA for the CDR3: TGCGCCAGCAGCTTGGAGGGCTTGACTGAAAAACTGTTTTTT. Its protein is CASSLEGLTEKLFF.

This clonotype was observed at least ten times. Here the CDR3 DNA reads TGTGCCTGGAACGCGGACAGGGGAATCGGGCAGTACTTC. Protein: CAWNADRGIGQYF. The J gene is TRBJ2-7, the V gene TRBV30; TRBD1 aligns across 9 bases. Per germline, CDR1 GTSNPN and CDR2 SVGIG (reference sequence). V shed 4 bases and J 9 bases; nucleotides not matched to a gene: 10. This CDR3 is built from 13 residues.

This clonotype has at least ten counts. The chain links TRBV12-3 or TRBV12-4 to TRBJ1-2; 8 bases line up with TRBD1. V dropped 7 bases and J dropped 8; count of bases not matched to a gene: 9. The length of the CDR3 is 13 residues. The DNA for the CDR3 is TGTGCCAGCAATTCCGGACAGGGACGCGGCTACACCTTC. Protein: CASNSGQGRGYTF.

This clonotype was counted at least ten times. The rearrangement uses TRBV5-1 and TRBJ2-1; TRBD1 matches 9 bases. The germline V gene has CDR1 SGHRS and CDR2 YFSETQ. The CDR3 is 17 amino acids. Unmatched junction bases numbered 11, after V lost 3 bases and J lost 4 bases. The CDR3 reads CASSSIGTGFGYNEQFF. CDR3 in DNA: TGCGCCAGCAGCTCCATCGGGACAGGGTTTGGGTACAATGAGCAGTTCTTC.

This clonotype was detected a few times. This chain connects TRBV4-1 to TRBJ2-2; 7 positions agree with TRBD2. This CDR3 has 17 residues. Germline CDR1 and CDR2: MGHRA and YSYEKL. V was pared by 2 bases and J by 0 bases, with 6 bases of the junction left unmatched. For the CDR3, the DNA is TGCGCCAGCAGCCAACTAGCGGTGATAGCGAACACCGGGGAGCTGTTTTTT. As protein: CASSQLAVIANTGELFF.

This clonotype appeared many times. The chain uses TRBV12-3 or TRBV12-4 and TRBJ2-5; D gene unclear. Trimming pared 3 bases from V and 5 bases from J, leaving 7 bases between. The CDR3 extends over 12 amino acids. The DNA of the CDR3 is TGTGCCAGCAGTTTGATTCCGGAGACCCAGTACTTC. Its translation: CASSLIPETQYF.

Many counts were recorded for this clonotype. The rearrangement links TRBV5-1 to TRBJ1-4; D ambiguous. The germline gives CDR1 SGHRS, CDR2 YFSETQ. V was clipped by 3 bases and J by 3 bases, with 9 bases between them. The CDR3 extends over 14 amino acids. Here the CDR3 reads CASSSTVSNEKLFF. The CDR3 nucleotides read TGCGCCAGCAGCTCTACGGTTTCTAATGAAAAACTGTTTTTT.

This clonotype appeared many times. The CDR3 DNA reads TGTGCCAGCTCACCGGGGGGGGGTCAGCCCCAGCATTTT. Amino acid sequence: CASSPGGGQPQHF. The rearrangement uses TRBV18 and TRBJ1-5; maybe TRBD1 (5 bases). Germline V gene sequence: CDR1 KGHSH, CDR2 LQKENI. V dropped 3 bases and J dropped 6 bases, with 9 bases sitting between them. This CDR3 region has 13 residues.

This clonotype was seen many times. J is TRBJ2-3 and V is TRBV5-1, with D possibly being TRBD1 (5 bases). The CDR3 totals 14 residues. V lost 4 bases, J lost 3 bases, and 12 bases lay in between. CDR1 and CDR2 from the germline V gene are SGHRS and YFSETQ. CDR3: CASSESAGTDTQYF. CDR3 coding DNA: TGCGCCAGCAGCGAATCGGCAGGGACAGATACGCAGTATTTT. Variable domain in full (rest from reference TRBV5-1 and TRBJ2-3): KAGVTQTPRYLIKTRGQQVTLSCSPISGHRSVSWYQQTPGQGLQFLFEYFSETQRNKGNFPGRFSGRQFSNSRSEMNVSTLELGDSALYLCASSESAGTDTQYFGPGTRLTVL.

The count of this clonotype is one. A much larger clone sits a single nucleotide away, making a read error possible. As DNA, the CDR3 is TGTGCCTCCTCCGGGCCAGGGCAAGAGACCCAGTACTTC. It encodes CASSGPGQETQYF. The chain combines TRBV3-1 with TRBJ2-5; D might be TRBD1 (5 bases). The CDR3 loop spans 13 amino acids. Trimming removed 11 bases at V and 2 bases at J, with 15 bases between. The germline V gene has CDR1 LGHDT and CDR2 YNNKEL (reference sequence).

In the case of this clonotype: This may be a read error: a much more frequent sequence differs by one nucleotide. J is TRBJ1-1 and V is TRBV3-1; D gene ambiguous. This CDR3 is 15 amino acids long. Germline V gene lookup returns CDR1 LGHDT and CDR2 YNNKEL (reference sequence). CDR3 DNA sequence: TGTTCCAGCAGCCAAGAGGGAACATATAACACTGAAGCTTTCTTT. As protein: CSSSQEGTYNTEAFF.

This clonotype has a count of ten or more. The chain is built from TRBV7-9 and TRBJ2-7; possible D gene TRBD1, 6 bases. V was trimmed by 5 bases and J by 1 base, leaving 12 bases between them. Germline CDR1 SEHNR, CDR2 FQNEAQ (reference sequence). The CDR3 loop spans 14 amino acids. The CDR3 reads CASSGTTGSYEQYV. The CDR3 nucleotides are TGTGCCAGCAGCGGAACGACAGGTTCCTACGAGCAGTACGTC.

In its sample, this clonotype was seen many times. The chain links TRBV7-9 to TRBJ2-2, with a possible D match to TRBD2 (5 bases). CDR3 length equals 13 residues. Trimming removed 5 bases from V and 5 bases from J, with 9 bases in between. In germline, CDR1 is SEHNR, CDR2 FQNEAQ (reference sequence). This CDR3 reads CASSLDWTGELFF. In DNA, the CDR3 is TGTGCCAGCAGCCTGGACTGGACCGGGGAGCTGTTTTTT.

The chain combines TRBV5-1 with TRBJ1-6, with 7 bases lining up with TRBD1. Germline lookup yields CDR1 SGHRS and CDR2 YFSETQ. The V gene end was trimmed by 4 bases and the J gene end by 7 bases; junction bases not matched to a gene: 14. This CDR3 is 17 amino acids long. The CDR3 loop is CASSRTFRDSQNSPLHF. In DNA form, the CDR3 reads TGCGCCAGCAGCAGGACCTTTAGGGACAGTCAAAATTCACCCCTCCACTTT.

This clonotype was seen many times. CDR3 sequence reads: CASSLGSTDQETQYF. CDR3 bases: TGTGCCAGCAGCTTAGGGAGTACAGATCAAGAGACCCAGTACTTC. The gene calls are TRBV7-2 and TRBJ2-5; D is unresolved. Trimming pared 1 base from V and 2 bases from J, leaving 11 bases between. Germline CDR1 SGHTA, CDR2 FQGNSA. This CDR3 has 15 residues.

This rearrangement joins TRBV5-8 to TRBJ2-5; D not resolved. Germline V gene lookup returns CDR1 SGHTS and CDR2 YDEGEE. This CDR3 comprises 14 residues. V shed 9 bases and J shed 5 bases, with 20 bases lying between them. For the CDR3, the DNA is TGTGCCATCGGCCTCAGCCGCCCCTGGGAGACCCAGTACTTC. It codes for CAIGLSRPWETQYF.

This clonotype has at least ten counts. V usage is TRBV30 and J usage is TRBJ1-3; D is undetermined. Germline CDR1 is GTSNPN and CDR2 is SVGIG (reference sequence). This CDR3 region has 13 residues. Trimming left V 5 bases short and J 0 bases short, with 8 bases between. CDR3 in DNA: TGTGCCTGGGACAACCCCTCTGGAAACACCATATATTTT. As protein: CAWDNPSGNTIYF. Filled out from reference TRBV30 and TRBJ1-3, the complete variable domain reads SQTIHQWPATLVQPVGSPLSLECTVEGTSNPNLYWYRQAAGRGLQLLFYSVGIGQISSEVPQNLSASRPQDRQFILSSKKLLLSDSGFYLCAWDNPSGNTIYFGEGSWLTVV.

J is TRBJ2-2 and V is TRBV7-9; D possibly matches TRBD1 or TRBD2 (6 bases each). The CDR3 runs to 17 residues. The ends were cut back, 5 bases at V and 5 bases at J, with 21 bases in the middle. CDR1 and CDR2 (germline): SEHNR, FQNEAQ (reference sequence). CDR3 nucleotides: TGTGCCAGCAGCCCCCGAGGTCCTAGGGGGGATACCGGGGAGCTGTTTTTT. Translated, it gives CASSPRGPRGDTGELFF.

This clonotype was picked up many times. The chain carries TRBV5-8 and TRBJ1-1; unclear D gene. The CDR3 covers 13 residues. Looked up from germline, CDR1 is SGHTS and CDR2 is YDEGEE. V was shortened by 2 bases and J by 3 bases, with 8 bases between the two germline ends. The CDR3: CASSLNLDTEAFF. DNA for the CDR3: TGTGCCAGCAGCTTAAACTTAGACACTGAAGCTTTCTTT.

In its sample, this clonotype was seen many times. The rearrangement uses TRBV20-1 and TRBJ2-5; no reliable D call. Trimming shortened V by 3 bases and J by 4 bases, and 15 bases separated the two germline ends. The CDR3 spans 14 residues. Germline loops: CDR1 DFQATT, CDR2 SNEGSKA (reference sequence). The DNA of the CDR3 is TGCAGTGCTAGGGGCGACACGCCGGGAGAGACCCAGTACTTC. Its protein is CSARGDTPGETQYF.

In this sample, this clonotype turned up many times. V is TRBV10-3 and J is TRBJ2-1; TRBD2 matches at 11 bases. There are 17 residues in the CDR3. V dropped 6 bases and J dropped 0; count of bases not matched to a gene: 7. CDR1 ENHRY and CDR2 SYGVKD come from the germline V gene. CDR3 sequence (DNA): TGTGCCATCAGCGGACTAGCGGGTCAAAGCTCCTACAATGAGCAGTTCTTC. Its translation is CAISGLAGQSSYNEQFF.

In its sample, this clonotype was seen many times. The chain couples TRBV20-1 to TRBJ2-5, with unresolved D. The CDR3 runs 14 residues. V lost 2 bases and J lost 3, with 13 bases in between. Germline lookup yields CDR1 DFQATT and CDR2 SNEGSKA (reference sequence). The DNA of the CDR3 is TGCAGTGCTAGAATGCTGGGCAGAGAAGAGACCCAGTACTTC. It is translated as CSARMLGREETQYF.